These 7 T cell receptor beta chains were sequenced from one sample in a study of T cells in Graves' hyperthyroidism and ophthalmopathy. Amplified TCR beta CDR3 regions derived from RNA transcripts. A first-round RT-PCR of the TCR CDR3 used the HTBI primer set. TCRdb itself ran the multiplex PCR reads through MiXCR, one entry per CDR3 protein. Altogether a few hundred thousand distinct CDR3 sequences are present, 15% being singletons, with the ten largest covering approximately 29%. Sequenced input: blood. Receptors were obtained from a woman in her 30s with Graves' hyperthyroidism.

Many counts were recorded for this clonotype. The chain combines TRBV2 with TRBJ1-2; the D is unclear. Per the germline V gene, CDR1 is SNHLY and CDR2 is FYNNEI. The CDR3 contains 14 residues. V was pared by 4 bases and J by 5 bases, with 14 bases between. CDR3 amino acids: CASSGSPGSYGYTF. DNA for the CDR3: TGTGCCAGCAGTGGTTCGCCAGGCTCTTATGGCTACACCTTC.

This clonotype was seen repeatedly, ten times or more. V and J are TRBV4-1 and TRBJ2-7; D call uncertain. This CDR3 is 14 amino acids long. V shed 1 base and J shed 7 bases, with 14 bases lying between them. CDR1 is MGHRA, CDR2 YSYEKL, per germline. CDR3 sequence (DNA): TGCGCCAGCAGCCAAGTTGCCGAGCTGTGGGAGCAGTACTTC. Amino acid sequence: CASSQVAELWEQYF.

This clonotype appeared a few times. The chain employs TRBV11-2 and TRBJ2-5; 7 nucleotides match TRBD2. V dropped 8 bases and J dropped 1; count of bases not matched to a gene: 13. Germline values: CDR1 SGHAT, CDR2 FQNNGV. CDR3 size: 16 residues. The CDR3 coding sequence is TGTGCCAGCTCTACATCTCTTAGCGGGTTCCAAGAGACCCAGTACTTC. Its protein is CASSTSLSGFQETQYF. Filled out from reference TRBV11-2 and TRBJ2-5, the complete variable domain reads EAGVAQSPRYKIIEKRQSVAFWCNPISGHATLYWYQQILGQGPKLLIQFQNNGVVDDSQLPKDRFSAERLKGVDSTLKIQPAKLEDSAVYLCASSTSLSGFQETQYFGPGTRLLVL.

This clonotype was seen a handful of times. The chain joins TRBV10-2 to TRBJ2-7; a possible D gene is TRBD1 (5 bases). This CDR3 is built from 11 residues. Germline CDR1 reads WSHSY; CDR2 reads SAAADI. The germline V and J ends were trimmed by 9 bases and 1 base, with 7 bases remaining between them. CDR3 nucleotide sequence: TGCGCCAGTAGACAGTCCTACGAGCAGTACTTC. Encoded protein: CASRQSYEQYF.

This clonotype was counted ten times or more. CDR3 loop: CASSVGDNTYEQYF. DNA of the CDR3: TGTGCCAGCAGCGTAGGGGACAACACCTACGAGCAGTACTTC. J is TRBJ2-7 and V is TRBV9; TRBD1 is a possible D gene (6 bases). The ends were cut back, 0 bases at V and 2 bases at J, with 9 bases in the middle. Germline lookup yields CDR1 SGDLS and CDR2 YYNGEE. The CDR3 runs to 14 residues.

Notes on this clonotype: This may be a read error: a much more frequent sequence differs by one nucleotide. Given the absence of the conserved phenylalanine or tryptophan at the CDR3 end, a read error is likely. The J gene is TRBJ2-7, the V gene TRBV6-1; D is undetermined. The CDR3 loop spans 13 amino acids. CDR1 is MNHNS, CDR2 SASEGT, per germline. Trimming cost V 6 bases and J 3 bases, with 12 bases left between them. The CDR3 is CASSLGAHYEQYL. DNA of the CDR3: TGTGCCAGCAGCCTAGGAGCCCACTACGAGCAGTACCTC.

In this sample, this clonotype turned up a few times. The J gene is TRBJ2-1, the V gene TRBV19; the match to TRBD2 covers 7 bases. The CDR3 is 18 amino acids. The germline V gene encodes CDR1 LNHDA and CDR2 SQIVND (reference sequence). V trimming: 0 bases; J trimming: 4 bases; junction bases outside the gene matches: 12. The CDR3, as DNA: TGTGCCAGTAGTATAGAGGGGGGGAGCAAACTCGCGTACAATGAGCAGTTCTTC. This codes for CASSIEGGSKLAYNEQFF.